Included here is one T cell receptor beta chain sequence, with context. TCRdb reanalysed the PCR reads using MiXCR and keeps one entry per CDR3 protein. Here the sample spans fewer than 90,000 distinct CDR3 sequences, 45% to 60% being singletons. This sample was included in a study of CDR3 diversity in severe acne. This CDR3 is built from 12 residues. Trimming stripped 3 bases from V and 6 bases from J, with 5 bases between. From germline, CDR1 is LNHNV and CDR2 YYDKDF (reference sequence). The gene calls are TRBV15 and TRBJ2-2; D remains ambiguous. This TCR came from a male donor in good health, without acne. The sequencing input was blood. In DNA form, the CDR3 reads TGTGCCACCAGCAGCGGGCCCGGGGAGCTGTTTTTT. This encodes CATSSGPGELFF.